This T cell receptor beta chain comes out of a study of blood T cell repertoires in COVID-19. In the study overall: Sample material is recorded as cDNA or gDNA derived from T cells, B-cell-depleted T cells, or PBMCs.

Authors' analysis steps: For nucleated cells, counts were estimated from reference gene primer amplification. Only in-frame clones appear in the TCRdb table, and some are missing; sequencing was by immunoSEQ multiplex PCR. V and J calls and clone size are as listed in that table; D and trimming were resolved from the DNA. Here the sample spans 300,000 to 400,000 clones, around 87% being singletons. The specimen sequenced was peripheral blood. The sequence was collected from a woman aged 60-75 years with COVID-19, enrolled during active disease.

The CDR3 sequence is CAWAGQYTEAFF. The CDR3 bases are TGTGCCTGGGCCGGACAGTACACTGAAGCTTTCTTT. The rearrangement uses TRBV30 and TRBJ1-1, with D perhaps TRBD1 (6 bases). The V and J ends lost 5 bases and 3 bases respectively, with 10 bases between them. CDR1 GTSNPN and CDR2 SVGIG come from the germline V gene (reference sequence). This CDR3 is 12 amino acids long.